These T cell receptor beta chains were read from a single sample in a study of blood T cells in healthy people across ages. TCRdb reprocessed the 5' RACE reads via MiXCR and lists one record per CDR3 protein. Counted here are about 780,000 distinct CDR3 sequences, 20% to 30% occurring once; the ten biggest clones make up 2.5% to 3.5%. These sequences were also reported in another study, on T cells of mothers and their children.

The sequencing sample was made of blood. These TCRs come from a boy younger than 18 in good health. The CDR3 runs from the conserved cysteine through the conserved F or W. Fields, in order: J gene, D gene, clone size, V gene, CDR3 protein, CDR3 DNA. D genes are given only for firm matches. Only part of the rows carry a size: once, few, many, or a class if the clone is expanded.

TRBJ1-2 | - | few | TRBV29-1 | CSVDGGWGYTF | TGCAGCGTTGATGGAGGTTGGGGCTACACCTTC
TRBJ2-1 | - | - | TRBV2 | CASRAWDTGPSYNEQFF | TGTGCCAGCAGGGCGTGGGACACCGGCCCCTCCTACAATGAGCAGTTCTTC
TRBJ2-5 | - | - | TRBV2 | CASSEALTVTGSTSRETQYF | TGTGCCAGCAGTGAAGCGCTTACAGTTACGGGGTCTACCTCCCGAGAGACCCAGTACTTC
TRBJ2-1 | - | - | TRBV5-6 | CASSLDGRIQGNEQFF | TGTGCCAGCAGCTTAGACGGGAGAATCCAGGGCAATGAGCAGTTCTTC
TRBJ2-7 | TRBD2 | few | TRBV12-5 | CASGWEGPYEQYF | TGTGCTAGTGGTTGGGAGGGACCCTACGAGCAGTACTTC
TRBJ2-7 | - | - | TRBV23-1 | CASSYSISTGSEQYF | TGCGCCAGCAGTTACTCGATATCTACAGGAAGCGAGCAGTACTTC
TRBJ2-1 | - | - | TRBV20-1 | CSASDRGALEEQFF | TGCAGTGCTAGCGATAGGGGGGCCTTAGAGGAGCAGTTCTTC
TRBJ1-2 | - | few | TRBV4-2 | CASSRLGGGRNYGYTF | TGTGCCAGCAGCCGACTGGGGGGGGGCCGCAACTATGGCTACACCTTC
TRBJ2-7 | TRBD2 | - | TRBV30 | CACGLAGGFSYEQYF | TGTGCCTGTGGACTAGCGGGGGGGTTCTCCTACGAGCAGTACTTC
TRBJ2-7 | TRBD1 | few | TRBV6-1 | CASSRTGGQWVSEQYF | TGTGCCAGCAGCCGAACAGGGGGCCAGTGGGTCTCCGAGCAGTACTTC
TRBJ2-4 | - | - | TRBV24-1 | CATKMALAKNIQYF | TGTGCCACCAAGATGGCTCTAGCCAAAAACATTCAGTACTTC
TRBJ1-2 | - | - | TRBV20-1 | CSAQTGGDSNYGYTF | TGCAGTGCCCAAACCGGAGGCGACTCTAACTATGGCTACACCTTC
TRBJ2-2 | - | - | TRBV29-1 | CSVGRGPGELFF | TGCAGCGTTGGAAGGGGACCCGGGGAGCTGTTTTTT
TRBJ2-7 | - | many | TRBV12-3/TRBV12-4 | CASSFLSYEQYF | TGTGCCAGCAGCTTTCTTTCCTACGAGCAGTACTTC
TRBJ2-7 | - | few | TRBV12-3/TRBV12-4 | CASSGLRTVFYEQYF | TGTGCCAGCAGTGGCCTCCGGACAGTATTTTACGAGCAGTACTTC
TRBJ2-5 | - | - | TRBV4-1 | CASKGTWGPRETQYF | TGCGCCAGCAAGGGAACATGGGGCCCCAGAGAGACCCAGTACTTC
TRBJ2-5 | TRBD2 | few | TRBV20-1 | CSCFFGGAAETQYF | TGCAGTTGTTTTTTCGGGGGGGCGGCGGAGACCCAGTACTTC
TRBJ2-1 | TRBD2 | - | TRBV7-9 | CASSYRSGGEQSQFF | TGTGCCAGCAGCTACCGGAGCGGGGGGGAACAGTCGCAGTTCTTC
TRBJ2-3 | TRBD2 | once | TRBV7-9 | CASSPRRLAATDTQYF | TGTGCCAGCAGCCCCCGAAGACTAGCGGCCACAGATACGCAGTATTTT
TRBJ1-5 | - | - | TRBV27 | CASSLIRGGNQPQHF | TGTGCCAGCAGTTTGATTAGAGGGGGCAATCAGCCCCAGCATTTT
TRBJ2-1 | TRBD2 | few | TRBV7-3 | CASSLVGGDLYNEQFF | TGTGCCAGCAGCTTAGTCGGGGGGGACCTCTACAATGAGCAGTTCTTC
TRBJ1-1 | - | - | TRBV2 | CASSKEFEAFF | TGTGCCAGCAGTAAAGAGTTTGAAGCTTTCTTT
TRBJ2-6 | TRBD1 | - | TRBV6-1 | CASSGRDRAFAGANVLTF | TGTGCCAGCAGTGGGCGGGACAGGGCTTTCGCTGGGGCCAACGTCCTGACTTTC
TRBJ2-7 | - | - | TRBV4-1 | CASSQDIVGRDLSYEQYF | TGCGCCAGCAGCCAAGATATAGTGGGGCGGGATCTCTCCTACGAGCAGTACTTC
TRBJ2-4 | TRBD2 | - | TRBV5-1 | CASSLNPGRGGNIQYF | TGCGCCAGCAGCTTGAATCCTGGGCGGGGGGGAAACATTCAGTACTTC
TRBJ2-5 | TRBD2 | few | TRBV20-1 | CSARTSGGRWETQYF | TGCAGTGCTAGAACTAGCGGGGGTCGGTGGGAGACCCAGTACTTC
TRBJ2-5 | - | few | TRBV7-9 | CASSFGLGETQYF | TGTGCCAGCAGTTTCGGGTTGGGGGAGACCCAGTACTTC
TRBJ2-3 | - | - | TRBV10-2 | CASSGFSTDTQYF | TGCGCCAGCAGTGGGTTCAGCACAGATACGCAGTATTTT
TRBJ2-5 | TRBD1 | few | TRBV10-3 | CAISGDRGKETQYF | TGTGCCATCAGCGGGGACAGGGGGAAGGAGACCCAGTACTTC
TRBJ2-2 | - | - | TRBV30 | CAWSAGDNTGELFF | TGTGCCTGGAGTGCAGGGGATAACACCGGGGAGCTGTTTTTT
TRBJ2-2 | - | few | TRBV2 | CASSGPSWGTGELFF | TGTGCCAGCAGTGGGCCTAGCTGGGGCACCGGGGAGCTGTTTTTT
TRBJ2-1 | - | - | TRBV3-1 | CASSPPRRDPTGYEQFF | TGTGCCAGCAGCCCTCCCCGCCGGGACCCGACCGGGTATGAGCAGTTCTTC
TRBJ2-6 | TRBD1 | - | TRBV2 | CASKRGGQGDGANVLTF | TGTGCCAGCAAGAGGGGGGGACAGGGAGACGGGGCCAACGTCCTGACTTTC
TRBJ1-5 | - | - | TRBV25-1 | CASRGPYNQPQHF | TGTGCCAGCAGAGGACCGTACAATCAGCCCCAGCATTTT
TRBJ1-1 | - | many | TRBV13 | CATSAAFF | TGTGCCACCTCTGCAGCTTTCTTT
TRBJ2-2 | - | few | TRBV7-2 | CASSLVGPTGELFF | TGTGCCAGCAGCTTAGTTGGGCCGACCGGGGAGCTGTTTTTT
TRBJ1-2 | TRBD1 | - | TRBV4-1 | CASSQTGGYYGYTF | TGCGCCAGCAGCCAGACAGGGGGCTACTATGGCTACACCTTC
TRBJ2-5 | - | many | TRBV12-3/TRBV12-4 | CASNIEGAETQYF | TGTGCCAGCAATATCGAAGGGGCGGAGACCCAGTACTTC
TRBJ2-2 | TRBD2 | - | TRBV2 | CASRAPGLAGSELFF | TGTGCCAGCAGAGCCCCGGGACTAGCAGGGTCCGAGCTGTTTTTT
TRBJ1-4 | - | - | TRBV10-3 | CAISRQNEKLFF | TGTGCCATCAGTCGGCAGAATGAAAAACTGTTTTTT
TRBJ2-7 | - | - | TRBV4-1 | CASSGGPAYEQYF | TGCGCCAGCAGCGGGGGGCCGGCCTACGAGCAGTACTTC
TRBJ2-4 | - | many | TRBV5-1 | CASSLDRAKNIQYF | TGCGCCAGCAGCTTGGATAGAGCCAAAAACATTCAGTACTTC
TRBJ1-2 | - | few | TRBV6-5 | CASSYNPQNYGYTF | TGTGCCAGCAGTTACAATCCACAGAACTATGGCTACACCTTC
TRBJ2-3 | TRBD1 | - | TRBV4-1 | CASTQGRTGGRSDTQYF | TGCGCCAGCACCCAGGGGCGTACAGGGGGCAGGTCAGATACGCAGTATTTT
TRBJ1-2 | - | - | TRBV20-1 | CSAPGGANYGYTF | TGCAGTGCCCCTGGTGGAGCTAACTATGGCTACACCTTC
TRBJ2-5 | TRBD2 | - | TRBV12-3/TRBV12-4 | CASSWRGGEETQYF | TGTGCCAGCAGTTGGCGGGGGGGAGAAGAGACCCAGTACTTC
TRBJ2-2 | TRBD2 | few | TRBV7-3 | CAASFSGGNTGELFF | TGTGCCGCCAGCTTTAGCGGGGGAAACACCGGGGAGCTGTTTTTT
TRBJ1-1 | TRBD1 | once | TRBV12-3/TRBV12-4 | CASSFKDRAVPEAFF | TGTGCCAGCAGTTTTAAGGACAGGGCGGTACCTGAAGCTTTCTTT
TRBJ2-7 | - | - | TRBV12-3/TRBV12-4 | CASSYPLGKQYF | TGTGCCAGCAGTTATCCTCTAGGGAAGCAGTACTTC
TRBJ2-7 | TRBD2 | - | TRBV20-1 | CSARRLAGGIDEQYF | TGCAGTGCTAGAAGACTAGCGGGAGGGATCGACGAGCAGTACTTC
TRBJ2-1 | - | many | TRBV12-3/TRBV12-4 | CASGFYNEQFF | TGTGCCAGCGGGTTCTACAATGAGCAGTTCTTC
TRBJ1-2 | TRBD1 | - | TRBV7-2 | CASSLAGTGGFGYTF | TGTGCCAGCAGCTTAGCGGGGACAGGGGGTTTTGGCTACACCTTC
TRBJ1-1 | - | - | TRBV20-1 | CSARGHLNTEAFF | TGCAGTGCTAGAGGACACTTGAACACTGAAGCTTTCTTT
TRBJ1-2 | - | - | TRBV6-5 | CASSYSFEGENGYTF | TGTGCCAGCAGTTACTCGTTTGAGGGGGAGAATGGCTACACCTTC
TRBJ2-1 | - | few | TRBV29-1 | CSVAGRRSNEQFF | TGCAGCGTTGCGGGCAGAAGGTCGAATGAGCAGTTCTTC
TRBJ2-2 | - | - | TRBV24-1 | CATSDLGDPGELFF | TGTGCCACCAGTGATTTGGGGGACCCCGGGGAGCTGTTTTTT
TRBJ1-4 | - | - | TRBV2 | CASSQAGAGGEKLFF | TGTGCCAGCAGCCAGGCGGGCGCAGGTGGTGAAAAACTGTTTTTT
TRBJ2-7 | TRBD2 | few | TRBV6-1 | CASSREGTSPTYEQYF | TGTGCCAGCTCGAGAGAGGGGACTAGCCCCACCTACGAGCAGTACTTC